These 20 T cell receptor beta chains were all obtained from the same sample, sequenced in a study of cytomegalovirus exposure and HLA in healthy donors. With 60 Vbeta and 13 Jbeta primers, the PCR was carried out. The repertoire was sequenced with immunoSEQ multiplex PCR; TCRdb's copy has only in-frame clones and lacks some. The top ten clones hold 2.3% of a sample with around 91,000 clones, around 64% of them seen once. Sequencing was carried out using PBMCs. The receptor source for this set is a human donor in good health.

V is TRBV6-1 and J is TRBJ1-4; TRBD1 matches 9 bases. The CDR3 length is 14 residues. J gave up 10 bases and V 3 bases, and 6 bases lay outside the gene matches. Germline V gene lookup returns CDR1 MNHNS and CDR2 SASEGT. The CDR3 region has the DNA TGTGCCAGCAGTGAGGGACAGGGAGTCGGAAAACTGTTTTTT. It specifies CASSEGQGVGKLFF.

The sample holds one count of this clone. This chain links TRBV11-3 with TRBJ2-3; D perhaps matches TRBD1 (6 bases). Trimming took off 4 bases at V and 1 base at J, with 6 bases between the two ends. The CDR3 spans 13 residues. CDR1 and CDR2 (germline): SGHNT, YENEEA. The CDR3 sequence is CASSWTGTDTQYF. CDR3 bases: TGTGCCAGCAGCTGGACAGGCACAGATACGCAGTATTTT. The variable domain in full, completed from reference TRBV11-3 and TRBJ2-3, reads EAGVVQSPRYKIIEKKQPVAFWCNPISGHNTLYWYLQNLGQGPELLIRYENEEAVDDSQLPKDRFSAERLKGVDSTLKIQPAELGDSAVYLCASSWTGTDTQYFGPGTRLTVL.

The chain couples TRBV19 to TRBJ2-1; 7 nucleotides line up with TRBD1. Germline V CDR1 and CDR2: LNHDA, SQIVND (reference sequence). CDR3 length: 14 amino acids. With 9 bases clipped from V and 3 bases from J, the junction kept 8 bases outside the gene matches. CDR3 coding DNA: TGTGCCAGCTCCGACAGGGCCTACTACAATGAGCAGTTCTTC. Protein: CASSDRAYYNEQFF.

Only a few counts were recorded for this clone. This rearrangement joins TRBV6-5 to TRBJ1-1; 11 bases map to TRBD1. Germline V CDR1 and CDR2: MNHEY, SVGAGI. This CDR3 is 13 amino acids long. Trimming at V came to 10 bases and at J to 3 bases, leaving 4 bases not matched to a gene. CDR3 DNA: TGTGCCATCATGGGACAGGGGGACACTGAAGCTTTCTTT. The encoded protein is CAIMGQGDTEAFF.

V is TRBV30 and J is TRBJ2-5; 12 bases fit TRBD2. Germline loops: CDR1 GTSNPN, CDR2 SVGIG (reference sequence). This CDR3 is built from 15 residues. V trimming: 0 bases; J trimming: 5 bases; junction bases outside the gene matches: 4. The CDR3 region is CAWSVLGLAGETQYF. In DNA form, the CDR3 reads TGTGCCTGGAGTGTACTAGGACTAGCGGGGGAGACCCAGTACTTC.

This clone was seen once. This chain joins TRBV19 and TRBJ2-5, with D possibly TRBD1 on 7 matching bases. This CDR3 is 14 amino acids long. CDR1 is LNHDA, CDR2 SQIVND, per germline (reference sequence). Between the trimmed V and J ends, which lost 5 bases and 5 bases, there was a span of 15 bases. In DNA form, the CDR3 reads TGTGCCAGTAGTGCGGGACAGTTTGAGGAGACCCAGTACTTC. Translating it yields CASSAGQFEETQYF.

The gene calls are TRBV28 and TRBJ1-1; the D is unclear. Germline-derived CDR1 and CDR2 are MDHEN and SYDVKM. The CDR3 contains 14 residues. The V end was cut by 4 bases, the J end by 2 bases, with 11 bases between. The CDR3 protein is CASSSHRPNTEAFF. The CDR3 nucleotides read TGTGCCAGCAGTTCGCACAGACCAAACACTGAAGCTTTCTTT.

The rearrangement joins TRBV18 to TRBJ1-6; D possibly corresponds to TRBD1 (5 bases). The CDR3 consists of 14 residues. Per germline, CDR1 KGHSH and CDR2 LQKENI. The V end was cut by 5 bases, the J end by 10 bases, with 15 bases between. In nucleotides, the CDR3 is TGTGCCAGCTCAGCGGACCGGGGGGGATCACCCCTCCACTTT. Amino acids: CASSADRGGSPLHF.

The chain carries TRBV4-3 and TRBJ1-2, with 9 positions matching TRBD1. Germline trimming cut 2 bases from V and 6 bases from J; bases unmatched to any gene: 13. CDR1 and CDR2 (germline): LGHNA, YSLEER. CDR3 size: 17 residues. CDR3 protein: CASSQYHLQGAGNGYTF. In nucleotides, the CDR3 is TGCGCCAGCAGCCAATACCACTTACAGGGGGCAGGGAATGGCTACACCTTC.

CDR3 sequence: CASSPTTSGGAGELFF. For the CDR3, the DNA is TGCGCCAGCAGCCCTACGACTAGCGGGGGGGCCGGGGAGCTGTTTTTT. This sequence joins TRBV5-1 and TRBJ2-2, with 14 nucleotides matching TRBD2. The V gene's germline CDR1 is SGHRS and CDR2 YFSETQ. J gave up 6 bases and V 4 bases, and 5 bases lay outside the gene matches. CDR3 size: 16 residues.

This clone was detected only a few times. This chain connects TRBV2 to TRBJ1-1, with D perhaps matching TRBD1 (6 bases). The CDR3 is 14 amino acids. Trimming cost V 5 bases and J 5 bases, with 15 bases left between them. Per the germline V gene, CDR1 is SNHLY and CDR2 is FYNNEI. The CDR3 region has the DNA TGTGCCAGCAGTACCGATACAGGGTGGACTGAAGCTTTCTTT. Its translation: CASSTDTGWTEAFF.

The chain has TRBV11-2 and TRBJ2-3; 10 bases agree with TRBD2. V lost 5 bases and J lost 5; bases outside the gene matches: 7. The germline V gene encodes CDR1 SGHAT and CDR2 FQNNGV. The CDR3 is made up of 15 amino acids. The CDR3 nucleotides read TGTGCCAGCAGCGTAGCGGGGGGCCGGGTAGATACGCAGTATTTT. Translation: CASSVAGGRVDTQYF.

Remarks on this clone: Distinct nucleotide sequences in the sample also encode this CDR3. This chain links TRBV7-2 with TRBJ2-5; D gene ambiguous. Per the germline V gene, CDR1 is SGHTA and CDR2 is FQGNSA. V dropped 5 bases and J dropped 2 bases, with 3 bases sitting between them. The CDR3 is made up of 11 amino acids. Here the CDR3 reads CASSLQETQYF. The CDR3, as DNA: TGTGCCAGCAGCCTTCAAGAGACCCAGTACTTC.

The chain has TRBV6-5 and TRBJ1-2; D unresolved. CDR3 length: 15 amino acids. CDR1 and CDR2 (germline): MNHEY, SVGAGI. With 7 bases removed from V and 4 bases from J, the gap between germline ends came to 19 bases. CDR3 coding DNA: TGTGCCAGCACCGGGGTCGGGCAGCACTTCTATGGCTACACCTTC. Its protein product is CASTGVGQHFYGYTF.

This sequence joins TRBV5-4 and TRBJ1-2; D perhaps matches TRBD1 (5 bases). CDR1 SGHNT and CDR2 YYREEE come from the germline V gene (reference sequence). The CDR3 is 12 residues long. Deletions cut 3 bases from V and 4 bases from J, with 7 bases between. This chain's CDR3 is CASSSTVYGYTF. Written as DNA, the CDR3 is TGTGCCAGCAGCTCGACAGTCTATGGCTACACCTTC.

This chain connects TRBV11-3 to TRBJ2-5; 7 bases are shared with TRBD1. The CDR3 sequence is 14 residues long. Trimming removed 1 base from V and 2 bases from J; junction bases left unmatched: 1. CDR1 and CDR2 (germline): SGHNT, YENEEA. The CDR3 region has the DNA TGTGCCAGCAGCTTAGGACAGGGTCAAGAGACCCAGTACTTC. Translation: CASSLGQGQETQYF.

V is TRBV2 and J is TRBJ2-3; 10 bases are a match to TRBD2. Germline values: CDR1 SNHLY, CDR2 FYNNEI. With 1 base clipped from V and 3 bases from J, the junction kept 4 bases outside the gene matches. The CDR3 loop spans 16 amino acids. The chain's CDR3 is CASSEGTSGPTDTQYF. CDR3 nucleotides: TGTGCCAGCAGTGAAGGGACTAGCGGTCCAACAGATACGCAGTATTTT.

V and J are TRBV7-9 and TRBJ2-1, with 12 bases that match TRBD2. The CDR3 runs 15 residues. CDR1 SEHNR and CDR2 FQNEAQ come from the germline V gene (reference sequence). V was pared by 6 bases and J by 6 bases, with 6 bases of the junction left unmatched. The CDR3 bases are TGTGCCAGCAGACTGACTAGCGGGAGCATCAATGAGCAGTTCTTC. Translating it yields CASRLTSGSINEQFF.

V gene TRBV7-9 combines with J gene TRBJ2-4; perhaps TRBD2 as D (6 bases). V gave up 3 bases and J gave up 15 bases, with 12 bases separating them. This CDR3 is 11 amino acids long. Germline CDR1 reads SEHNR; CDR2 reads FQNEAQ (reference sequence). CDR3 bases: TGTGCCAGCAGCTTGGGGGACTTCCCGTACTTC. As protein: CASSLGDFPYF.

The chain carries TRBV10-2 and TRBJ1-1; tentative D call: TRBD1 (6 bases). V was trimmed by 8 bases and J by 1 base, leaving 14 bases between them. This CDR3 has 14 residues. Germline V gene lookup returns CDR1 WSHSY and CDR2 SAAADI. CDR3 in amino acids: CASGTSRGNTEAFF. CDR3 in DNA: TGCGCCAGCGGGACAAGCAGGGGGAACACTGAAGCTTTCTTT.